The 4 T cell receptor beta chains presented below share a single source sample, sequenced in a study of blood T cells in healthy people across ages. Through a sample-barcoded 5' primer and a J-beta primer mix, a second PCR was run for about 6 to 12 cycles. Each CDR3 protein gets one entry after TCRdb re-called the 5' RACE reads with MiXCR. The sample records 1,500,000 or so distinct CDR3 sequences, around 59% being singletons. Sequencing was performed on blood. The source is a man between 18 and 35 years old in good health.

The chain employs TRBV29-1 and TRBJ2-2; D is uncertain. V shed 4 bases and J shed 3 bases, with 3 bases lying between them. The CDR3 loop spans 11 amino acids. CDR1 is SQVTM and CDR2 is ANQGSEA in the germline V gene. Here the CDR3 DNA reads TGCAGCGTTGCCTACACCGGGGAGCTGTTTTTT. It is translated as CSVAYTGELFF.

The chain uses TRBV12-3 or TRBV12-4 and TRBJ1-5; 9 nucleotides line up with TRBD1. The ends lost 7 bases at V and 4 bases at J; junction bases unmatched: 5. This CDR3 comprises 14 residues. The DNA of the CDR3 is TGTGCCAGCACCCCGGGACAGGGAAATCAGCCCCAGCATTTT. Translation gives CASTPGQGNQPQHF.

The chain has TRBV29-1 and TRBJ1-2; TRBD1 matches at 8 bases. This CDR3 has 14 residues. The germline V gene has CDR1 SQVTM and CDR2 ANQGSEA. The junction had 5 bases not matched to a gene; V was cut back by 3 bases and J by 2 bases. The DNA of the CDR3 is TGCAGCGTTGACCGGACAGGGACGAACTATGGCTACACCTTC. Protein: CSVDRTGTNYGYTF. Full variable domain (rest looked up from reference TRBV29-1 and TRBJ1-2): SAVISQKPSRDICQRGTSLTIQCQVDSQVTMMFWYRQQPGQSLTLIATANQGSEATYESGFVIDKFPISRPNLTFSTLTVSNMSPEDSSIYLCSVDRTGTNYGYTFGSGTRLTVV.

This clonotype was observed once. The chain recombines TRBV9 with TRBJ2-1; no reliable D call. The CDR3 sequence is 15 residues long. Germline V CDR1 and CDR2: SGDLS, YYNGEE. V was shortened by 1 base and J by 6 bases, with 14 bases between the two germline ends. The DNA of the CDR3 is TGTGCCAGCAGCGTAAGACCGGATAGGGCCAATGAGCAGTTCTTC. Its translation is CASSVRPDRANEQFF.